This T cell receptor (beta chain) was observed in a study of CD8 T cells in Susac syndrome. Study in general: When blood was drawn, patients with Susac syndrome were on intravenous immunoglobulin alone, on corticosteroids, or therapy-naive.

Reverse transcription of 0.5 to 1 ug RNA was carried out with random hexamers. Amplification of the TCR beta CDR3 was carried out by immunoSEQ multiplex PCR, which spanned a total of 54 Vbeta and 13 Jbeta segments. TCRdb passed the immunoSEQ multiplex PCR reads through MiXCR, listing each CDR3 protein once. The repertoire has about 120,000 distinct CDR3 sequences, 96% of them found once; the top ten carry 0.12% to 0.15%. The TEMRA cells underwent FACS enrichment, while the CD8+ and CD4+ T cells underwent negative isolation. Trimming took 2 bases from V and 1 from J; bases not matched to a gene: 0. The CDR3 has 14 amino acids. Germline values: CDR1 ENHRY, CDR2 SYGVKD.

The chain couples TRBV10-3 to TRBJ2-3; TRBD1 matches 7 bases. Sequencing used CD4+ T cells from PBMCs. This clonotype was sampled from a human donor with Susac syndrome. The CDR3 loop reads CAISEGQGTDTQYF. The CDR3 bases are TGTGCCATCAGTGAGGGACAGGGCACAGATACGCAGTATTTT.